Below are 2 T cell receptor beta chains sequenced from a single sample in a study of CD8 T cells in Susac syndrome. Reverse transcription of about 0.45 to 1 ug RNA used random hexamers. MiXCR was run by TCRdb on the immunoSEQ multiplex PCR reads, yielding one entry per CDR3 protein. Of approximately 110,000 distinct CDR3 sequences in the sample, about 94% were seen once. The specimen was CD4+ T cells from PBMCs. These TCRs come from a human donor in good health.

V is TRBV7-2 and J is TRBJ1-3; D ambiguous. The CDR3 covers 14 residues. Germline assignment: CDR1 SGHTA and CDR2 FQGNSA. V lost 1 base and J lost 4, with 8 bases in between. For the CDR3, the DNA is TGTGCCAGCAGCTTAGGACCTGGGGGAAACACCATATATTTT. The encoded protein is CASSLGPGGNTIYF.

V usage is TRBV6-1 and J usage is TRBJ1-5; D gene uncertain. V was trimmed by 4 bases and J by 4 bases, leaving 17 bases between them. The CDR3 runs to 16 residues. Germline CDR1 reads MNHNS; CDR2 reads SASEGT. The CDR3 loop is CASSGITADRNQPQHF. CDR3 DNA: TGTGCCAGCAGTGGAATTACAGCGGACCGAAATCAGCCCCAGCATTTT.